Given below is one T cell receptor (beta chain) in context. Its specificity is not known. The CDR3 contains 15 residues. Germline-derived CDR1 and CDR2 are SGHTA and FQGNSA. Trimming cost V 6 bases and J 4 bases, with 19 bases left between them. The data belong to a study of cytomegalovirus exposure and HLA in healthy donors. Study outcomes and limitations: Presence/absence analyses rested on an assumption that sequencing depth was roughly uniform across donors.

Use of 60 Vbeta and 13 Jbeta primers characterized the PCR. Sequencing used immunoSEQ multiplex PCR; TCRdb keeps in-frame clones, though not all of them. The table records under 200,000 clones, around 85% of them present only once. This TCR derives from a human donor in good health. Sequencing used PBMCs. The V call is TRBV7-2, the J call TRBJ2-7, with D maybe TRBD2 (6 bases). For the CDR3, the DNA is TGTGCCAGCAGTTGGGACCCCGGGGGATCGTACGAGCAGTACTTC. It is translated as CASSWDPGGSYEQYF.